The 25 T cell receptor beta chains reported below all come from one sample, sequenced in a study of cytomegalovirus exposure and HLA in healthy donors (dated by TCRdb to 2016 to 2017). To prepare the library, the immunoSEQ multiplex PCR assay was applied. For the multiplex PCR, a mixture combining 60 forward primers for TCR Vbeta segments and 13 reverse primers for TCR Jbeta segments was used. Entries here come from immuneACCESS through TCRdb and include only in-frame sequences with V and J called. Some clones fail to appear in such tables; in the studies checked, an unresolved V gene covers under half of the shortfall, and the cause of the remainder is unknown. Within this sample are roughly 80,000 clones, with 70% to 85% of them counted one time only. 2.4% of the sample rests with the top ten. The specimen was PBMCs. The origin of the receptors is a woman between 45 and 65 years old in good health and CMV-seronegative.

CDR3: CASSLVVADSYNEQFF. The CDR3 coding sequence is TGTGCCAGCAGCTTAGTAGTGGCGGACTCCTACAATGAGCAGTTCTTC. This chain joins TRBV7-9 and TRBJ2-1, with no clear D. Trimming stripped 1 base from V and 0 bases from J, with 10 bases between. From germline, CDR1 is SEHNR and CDR2 FQNEAQ (reference sequence). This CDR3 contains 16 residues.

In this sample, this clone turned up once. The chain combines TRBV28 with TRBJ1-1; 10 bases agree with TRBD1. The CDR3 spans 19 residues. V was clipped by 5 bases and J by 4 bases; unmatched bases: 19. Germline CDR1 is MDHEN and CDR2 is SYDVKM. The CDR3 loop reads CASSARQGARYFRSTEAFF. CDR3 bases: TGTGCCAGCAGTGCCCGACAGGGGGCGCGATATTTCCGATCCACTGAAGCTTTCTTT.

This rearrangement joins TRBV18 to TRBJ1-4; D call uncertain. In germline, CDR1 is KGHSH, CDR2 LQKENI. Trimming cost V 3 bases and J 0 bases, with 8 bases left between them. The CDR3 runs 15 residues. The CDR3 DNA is TGTGCCAGCTCACCGTTTAGTACAACTAATGAAAAACTGTTTTTT. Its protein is CASSPFSTTNEKLFF.

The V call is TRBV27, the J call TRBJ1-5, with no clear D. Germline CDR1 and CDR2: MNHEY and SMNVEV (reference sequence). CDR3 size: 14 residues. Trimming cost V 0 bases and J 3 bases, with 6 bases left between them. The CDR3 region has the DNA TGTGCCAGCAGTTTATCGGAGCTCAATCAGCCCCAGCATTTT. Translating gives CASSLSELNQPQHF.

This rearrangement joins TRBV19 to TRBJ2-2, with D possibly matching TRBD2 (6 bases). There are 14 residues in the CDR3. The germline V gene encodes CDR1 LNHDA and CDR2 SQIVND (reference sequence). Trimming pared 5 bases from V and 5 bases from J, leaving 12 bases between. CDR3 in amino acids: CASSAGPQTGELFF. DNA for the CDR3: TGTGCCAGTAGTGCGGGACCGCAGACCGGGGAGCTGTTTTTT.

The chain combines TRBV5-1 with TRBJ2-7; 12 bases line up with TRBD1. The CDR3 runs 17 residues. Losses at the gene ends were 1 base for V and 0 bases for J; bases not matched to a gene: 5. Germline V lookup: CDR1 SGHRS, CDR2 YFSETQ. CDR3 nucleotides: TGCGCCAGCAGCTTGAGGGACAGGGGGCATGTCTCCTACGAGCAGTACTTC. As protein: CASSLRDRGHVSYEQYF.

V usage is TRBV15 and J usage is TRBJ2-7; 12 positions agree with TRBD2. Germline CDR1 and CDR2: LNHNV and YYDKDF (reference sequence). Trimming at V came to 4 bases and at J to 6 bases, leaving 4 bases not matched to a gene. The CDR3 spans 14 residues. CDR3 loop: CATSTRTSGTEQYF. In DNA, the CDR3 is TGTGCCACCAGCACGAGGACTAGCGGGACCGAGCAGTACTTC. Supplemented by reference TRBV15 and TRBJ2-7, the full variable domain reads DAMVIQNPRYQVTQFGKPVTLSCSQTLNHNVMYWYQQKSSQAPKLLFHYYDKDFNNEADTPDNFQSRRPNTSFCFLDIRSPGLGDTAMYLCATSTRTSGTEQYFGPGTRLTVT.

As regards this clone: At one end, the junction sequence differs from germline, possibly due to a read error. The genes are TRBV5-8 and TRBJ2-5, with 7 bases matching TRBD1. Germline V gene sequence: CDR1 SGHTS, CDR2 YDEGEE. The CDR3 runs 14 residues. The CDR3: CASSPGTVQEIQYF. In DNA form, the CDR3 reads TGTGCCAGCAGCCCGGGGACAGTACAAGAGATCCAGTACTTC.

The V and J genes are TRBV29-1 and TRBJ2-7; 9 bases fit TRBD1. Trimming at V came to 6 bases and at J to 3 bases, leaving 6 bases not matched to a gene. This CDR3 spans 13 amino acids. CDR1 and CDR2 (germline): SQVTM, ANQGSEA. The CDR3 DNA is TGCAGCGTCCGGACAGGGGCTGTCTACGAGCAGTACTTC. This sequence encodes CSVRTGAVYEQYF.

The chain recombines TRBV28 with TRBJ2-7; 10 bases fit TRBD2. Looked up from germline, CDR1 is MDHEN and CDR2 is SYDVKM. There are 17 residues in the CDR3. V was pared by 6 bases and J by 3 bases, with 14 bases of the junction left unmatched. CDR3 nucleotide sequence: TGTGCCAGCAGCCCCGACAGGGTGACTAGCGGGCACTACGAGCAGTACTTC. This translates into CASSPDRVTSGHYEQYF.

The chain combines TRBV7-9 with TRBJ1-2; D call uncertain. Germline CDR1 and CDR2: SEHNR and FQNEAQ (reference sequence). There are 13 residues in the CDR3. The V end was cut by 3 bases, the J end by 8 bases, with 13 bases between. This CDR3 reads CASSFSGNEGYTF. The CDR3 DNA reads TGTGCCAGCAGCTTCAGCGGGAATGAAGGCTACACCTTC. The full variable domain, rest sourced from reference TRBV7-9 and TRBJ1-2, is DTGVSQNPRHKITKRGQNVTFRCDPISEHNRLYWYRQTLGQGPEFLTYFQNEAQLEKSRLLSDRFSAERPKGSFSTLEIQRTEQGDSAMYLCASSFSGNEGYTFGSGTRLTVV.

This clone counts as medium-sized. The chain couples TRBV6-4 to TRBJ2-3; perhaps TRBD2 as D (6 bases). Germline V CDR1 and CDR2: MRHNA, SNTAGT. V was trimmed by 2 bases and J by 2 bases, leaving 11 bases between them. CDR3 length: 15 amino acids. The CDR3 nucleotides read TGTGCCAGCAGTGACGGATCGCGGGACACAGATACGCAGTATTTT. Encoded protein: CASSDGSRDTDTQYF.

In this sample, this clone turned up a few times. The CDR3 nucleotides read TGTGCCAGCAGCTTCGGGCAAGAGACCCAGTACTTC. Translating it yields CASSFGQETQYF. The V and J genes are TRBV11-2 and TRBJ2-5; D gene unclear. The CDR3 covers 12 residues. CDR1 and CDR2 from the germline V gene are SGHAT and FQNNGV. V lost 3 bases and J 2 bases, leaving 4 bases between the germline ends.

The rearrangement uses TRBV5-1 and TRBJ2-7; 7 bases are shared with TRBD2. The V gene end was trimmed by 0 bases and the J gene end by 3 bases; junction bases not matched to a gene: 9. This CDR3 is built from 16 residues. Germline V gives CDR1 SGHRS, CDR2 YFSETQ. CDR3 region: CASSLDMAGASYEQYF. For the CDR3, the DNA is TGCGCCAGCAGCTTGGACATGGCGGGAGCGAGCTACGAGCAGTACTTC.

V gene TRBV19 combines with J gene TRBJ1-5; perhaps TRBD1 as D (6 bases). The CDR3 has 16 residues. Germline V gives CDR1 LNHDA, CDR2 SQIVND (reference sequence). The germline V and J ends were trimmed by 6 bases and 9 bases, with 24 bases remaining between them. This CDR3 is CASSPLSQGLVRPQHF. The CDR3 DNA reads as TGTGCCAGTAGCCCTCTCTCACAGGGTCTTGTTCGGCCCCAGCATTTT.

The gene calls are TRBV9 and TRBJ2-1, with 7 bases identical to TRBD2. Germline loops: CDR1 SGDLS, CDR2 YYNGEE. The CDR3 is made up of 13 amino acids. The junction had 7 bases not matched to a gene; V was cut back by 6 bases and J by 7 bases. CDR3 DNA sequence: TGTGCCAGCAACGGACTAGAGGAAAATGAGCAGTTCTTC. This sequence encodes CASNGLEENEQFF.

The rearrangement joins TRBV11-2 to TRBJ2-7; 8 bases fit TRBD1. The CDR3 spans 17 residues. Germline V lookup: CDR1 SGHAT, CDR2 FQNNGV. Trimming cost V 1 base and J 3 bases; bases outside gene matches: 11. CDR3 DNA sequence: TGTGCCAGCAGCTTAGTCAGGGGGCCGGACGGGCTCTACGAGCAGTACGTC. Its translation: CASSLVRGPDGLYEQYV.

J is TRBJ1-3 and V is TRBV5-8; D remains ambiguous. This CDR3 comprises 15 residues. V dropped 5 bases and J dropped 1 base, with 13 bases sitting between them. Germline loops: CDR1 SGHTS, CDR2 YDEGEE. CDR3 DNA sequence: TGTGCCAGCAGAACCTCACGGGTATCTGGAAACACCATATATTTT. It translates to CASRTSRVSGNTIYF.

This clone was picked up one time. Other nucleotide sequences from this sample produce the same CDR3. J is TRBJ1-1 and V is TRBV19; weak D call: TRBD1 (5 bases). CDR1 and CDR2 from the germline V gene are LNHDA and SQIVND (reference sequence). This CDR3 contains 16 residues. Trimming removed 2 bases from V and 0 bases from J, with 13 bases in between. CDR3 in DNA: TGTGCCAGTAGTATATTGCAGGGTCGAATGAACACTGAAGCTTTCTTT. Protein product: CASSILQGRMNTEAFF.

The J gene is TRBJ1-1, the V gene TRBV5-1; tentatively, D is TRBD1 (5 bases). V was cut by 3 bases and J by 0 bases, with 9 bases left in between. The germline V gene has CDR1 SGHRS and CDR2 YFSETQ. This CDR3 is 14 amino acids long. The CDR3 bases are TGCGCCAGCAGCTGGAGGGGAATGAACACTGAAGCTTTCTTT. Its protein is CASSWRGMNTEAFF.

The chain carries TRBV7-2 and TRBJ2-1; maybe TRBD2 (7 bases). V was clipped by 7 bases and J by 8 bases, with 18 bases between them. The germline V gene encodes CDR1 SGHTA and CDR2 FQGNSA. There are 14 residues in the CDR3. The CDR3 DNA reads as TGTGCCAGCACCCCATGGGGCGGGGGCTATGAGCAGTTCTTC. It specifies CASTPWGGGYEQFF.

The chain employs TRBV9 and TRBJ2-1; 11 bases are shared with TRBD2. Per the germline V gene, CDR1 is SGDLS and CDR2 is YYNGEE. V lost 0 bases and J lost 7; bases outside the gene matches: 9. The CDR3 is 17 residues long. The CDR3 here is CASSVAGTSGSFNEQFF. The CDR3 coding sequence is TGTGCCAGCAGCGTAGCAGGAACTAGCGGGAGTTTTAATGAGCAGTTCTTC.

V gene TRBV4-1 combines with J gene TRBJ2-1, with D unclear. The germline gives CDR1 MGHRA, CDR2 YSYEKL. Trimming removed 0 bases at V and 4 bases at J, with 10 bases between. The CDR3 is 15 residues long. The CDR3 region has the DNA TGCGCCAGCAGCCAAGAGAGGAAAACGTACAATGAGCAGTTCTTC. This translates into CASSQERKTYNEQFF.

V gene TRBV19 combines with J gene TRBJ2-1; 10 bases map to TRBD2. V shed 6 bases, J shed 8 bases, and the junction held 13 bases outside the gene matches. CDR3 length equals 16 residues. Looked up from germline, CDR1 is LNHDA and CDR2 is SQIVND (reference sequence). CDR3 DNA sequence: TGTGCCAGTAGAACATCCGGACTAGCGGTGGGGTATGAGCAGTTCTTC. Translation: CASRTSGLAVGYEQFF.

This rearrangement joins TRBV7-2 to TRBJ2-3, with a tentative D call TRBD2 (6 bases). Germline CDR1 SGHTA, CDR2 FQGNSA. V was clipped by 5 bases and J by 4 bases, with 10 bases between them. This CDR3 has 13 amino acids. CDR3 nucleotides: TGTGCCAGCAGCATCACGGGGGCAGATACGCAGTATTTT. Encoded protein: CASSITGADTQYF.